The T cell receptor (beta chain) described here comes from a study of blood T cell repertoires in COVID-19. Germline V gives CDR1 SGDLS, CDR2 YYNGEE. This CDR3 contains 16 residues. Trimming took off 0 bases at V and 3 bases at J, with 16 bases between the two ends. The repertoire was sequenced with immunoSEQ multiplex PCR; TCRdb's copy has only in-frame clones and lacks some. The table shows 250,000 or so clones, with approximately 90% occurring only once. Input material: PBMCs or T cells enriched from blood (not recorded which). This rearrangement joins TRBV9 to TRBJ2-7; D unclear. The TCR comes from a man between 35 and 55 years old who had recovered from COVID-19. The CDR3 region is CASSVGHSVLYYEQYF. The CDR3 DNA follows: TGTGCCAGCAGCGTAGGTCACTCCGTACTCTACTACGAGCAGTACTTC.